Given below is one T cell receptor (beta chain) in context. Profiling relied on immunoSEQ multiplex PCR, and the TCRdb table lists in-frame clones only, not all of them. The sample carries around 130,000 clones, 84% recorded once. Allocation to cohorts depended on clinical history reported by the participants. Donors in Cohort 3 who had recovered were those with two negative PCRs, healthcare professional clearance, or resolution of their symptoms. The sample originates from a study of blood T cell repertoires in COVID-19. Study information: Nucleic acid was either cDNA or gDNA, and it came from T cells, B-cell-depleted T cells, or PBMCs.

Trimming shortened V by 8 bases and J by 0 bases, and 10 bases separated the two germline ends. In germline, CDR1 is LGHNA, CDR2 YNFKEQ. The CDR3 runs to 13 residues. The clonotype was recovered from a woman in her 30s who had recovered from COVID-19. The specimen was PBMCs or T cells enriched from blood (not recorded which). The chain employs TRBV4-2 and TRBJ2-5; tentative D call: TRBD1 (5 bases). CDR3 nucleotide sequence: TGTGCCAGCTCCAGGGCGTACCAAGAGACCCAGTACTTC. Translated: CASSRAYQETQYF.